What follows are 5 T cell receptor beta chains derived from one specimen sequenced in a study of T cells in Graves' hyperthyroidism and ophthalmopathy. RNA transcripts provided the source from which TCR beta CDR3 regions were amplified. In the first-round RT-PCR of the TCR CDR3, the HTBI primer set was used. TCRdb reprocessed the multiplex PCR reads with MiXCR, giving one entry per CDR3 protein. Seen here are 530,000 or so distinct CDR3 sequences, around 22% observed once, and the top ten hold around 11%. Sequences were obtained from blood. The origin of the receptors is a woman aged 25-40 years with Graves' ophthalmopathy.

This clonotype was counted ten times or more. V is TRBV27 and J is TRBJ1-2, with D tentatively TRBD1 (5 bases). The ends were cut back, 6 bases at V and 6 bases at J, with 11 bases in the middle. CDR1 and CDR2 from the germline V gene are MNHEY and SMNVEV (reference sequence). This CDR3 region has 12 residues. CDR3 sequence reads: CASRQGDNGYTF. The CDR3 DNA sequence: TGTGCCAGCAGGCAGGGTGACAATGGCTACACCTTC.

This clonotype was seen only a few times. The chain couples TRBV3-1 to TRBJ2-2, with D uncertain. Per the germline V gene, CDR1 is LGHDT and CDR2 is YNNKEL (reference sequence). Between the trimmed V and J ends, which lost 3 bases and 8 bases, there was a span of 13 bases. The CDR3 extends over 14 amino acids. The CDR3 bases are TGTGCCAGCAGCCAGAATCTAGTAGGGGGGGAGCTGTTTTTT. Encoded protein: CASSQNLVGGELFF. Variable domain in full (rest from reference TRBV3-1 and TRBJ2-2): DTAVSQTPKYLVTQMGNDKSIKCEQNLGHDTMYWYKQDSKKFLKIMFSYNNKELIINETVPNRFSPKSPDKAHLNLHINSLELGDSAVYFCASSQNLVGGELFFGEGSRLTVL.

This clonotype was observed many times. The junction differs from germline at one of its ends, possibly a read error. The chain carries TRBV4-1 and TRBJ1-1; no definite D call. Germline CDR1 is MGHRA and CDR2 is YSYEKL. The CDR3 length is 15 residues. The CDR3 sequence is CASSQVLSLNAEAFF. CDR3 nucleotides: TGCGCCAGCAGCCAAGTACTATCCTTGAACGCTGAAGCTTTCTTT.

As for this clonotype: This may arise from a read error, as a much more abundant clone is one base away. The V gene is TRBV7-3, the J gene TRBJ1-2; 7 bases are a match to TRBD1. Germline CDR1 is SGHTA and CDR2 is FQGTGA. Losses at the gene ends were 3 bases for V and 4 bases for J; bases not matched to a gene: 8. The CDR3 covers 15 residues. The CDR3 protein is CASSLGPGQVYGYTF. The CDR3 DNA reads TGTGCCAGCAGCTTGGGGCCCGGACAGGTCTATGGCTACACCTTC.

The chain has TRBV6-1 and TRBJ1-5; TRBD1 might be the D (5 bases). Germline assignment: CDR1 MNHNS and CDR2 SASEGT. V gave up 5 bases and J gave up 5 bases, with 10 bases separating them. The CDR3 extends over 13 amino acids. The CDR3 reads CASSPGRYQPQHF. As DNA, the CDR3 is TGTGCCAGCAGTCCAGGGCGGTATCAGCCCCAGCATTTT.